This T cell receptor (beta chain) was identified in a study of Graves' ophthalmopathy and Graves' hyperthyroidism. Study background: Upon initial diagnosis and before any treatment, peripheral blood was collected. Study results and limitations: With around 88% sensitivity and approximately 80% specificity, a 13-signature model separated ophthalmopathy from stable hyperthyroidism.

Amplifying from RNA transcripts, the study obtained TCR beta CDR3 regions. HTBI primers were employed in first-round RT-PCR, then a second-round multiplex PCR followed. One entry per CDR3 protein results from TCRdb running MiXCR on the multiplex PCR reads. Of some 390,000 distinct CDR3 sequences listed, about 17% are singletons. This clonotype appeared many times. Its antigen is unknown. The sample comprised peripheral blood. The clonotype originates from a woman in her late teens or twenties with Graves' ophthalmopathy.

CDR3 amino acids: CASSRTSGRARETQYF. The CDR3 nucleotides read TGTGCCAGTTCCAGGACTAGCGGGAGGGCCAGGGAGACCCAGTACTTC. The chain employs TRBV19 and TRBJ2-5; the match to TRBD2 covers 15 bases. V trimming: 8 bases; J trimming: 5 bases; junction bases outside the gene matches: 9. CDR3 length equals 16 residues. The germline CDR1 and CDR2 sequences are LNHDA and SQIVND (reference sequence).